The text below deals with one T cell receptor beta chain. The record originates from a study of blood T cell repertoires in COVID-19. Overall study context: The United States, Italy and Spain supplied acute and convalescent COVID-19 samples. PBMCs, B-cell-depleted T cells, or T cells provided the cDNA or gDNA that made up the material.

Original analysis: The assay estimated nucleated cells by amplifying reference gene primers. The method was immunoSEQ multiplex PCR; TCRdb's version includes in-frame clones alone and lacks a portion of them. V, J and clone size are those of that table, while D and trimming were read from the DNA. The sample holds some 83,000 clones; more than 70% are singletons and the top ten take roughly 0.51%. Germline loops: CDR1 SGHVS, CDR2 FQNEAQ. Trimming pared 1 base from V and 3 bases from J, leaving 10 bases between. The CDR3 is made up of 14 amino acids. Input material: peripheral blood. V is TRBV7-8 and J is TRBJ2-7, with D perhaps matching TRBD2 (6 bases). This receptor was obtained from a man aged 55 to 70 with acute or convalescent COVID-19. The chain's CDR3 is CASSLVGSGYEQYF. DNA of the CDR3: TGTGCCAGCAGCTTAGTCGGTAGCGGCTACGAGCAGTACTTC.